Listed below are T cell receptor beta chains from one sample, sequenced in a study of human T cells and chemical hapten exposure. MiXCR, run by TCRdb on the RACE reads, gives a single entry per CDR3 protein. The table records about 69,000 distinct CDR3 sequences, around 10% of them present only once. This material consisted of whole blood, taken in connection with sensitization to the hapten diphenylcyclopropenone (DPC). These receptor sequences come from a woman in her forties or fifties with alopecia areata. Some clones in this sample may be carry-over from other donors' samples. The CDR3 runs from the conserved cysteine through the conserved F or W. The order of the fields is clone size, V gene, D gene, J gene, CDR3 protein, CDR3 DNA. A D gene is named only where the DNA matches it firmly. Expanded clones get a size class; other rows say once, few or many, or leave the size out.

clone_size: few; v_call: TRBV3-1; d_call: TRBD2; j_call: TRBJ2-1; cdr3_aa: CASSQGASGRGNEQFF; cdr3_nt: TGTGCCAGCAGCCAAGGGGCTAGCGGGAGGGGGAATGAGCAGTTCTTC
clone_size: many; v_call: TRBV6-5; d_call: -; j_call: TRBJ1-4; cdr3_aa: CASSTGMDNEKLFF; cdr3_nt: TGTGCCAGCAGCACCGGGATGGATAATGAAAAACTGTTTTTT
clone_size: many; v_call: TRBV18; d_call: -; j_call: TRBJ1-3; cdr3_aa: CASSPSGSSGNTIYF; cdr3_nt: TGTGCCAGCTCACCAAGCGGGAGCTCTGGAAACACCATATATTTT
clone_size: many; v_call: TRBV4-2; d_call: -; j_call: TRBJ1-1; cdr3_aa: CASSQDFGWQQSNPNTEAFF; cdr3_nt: TGTGCCAGCAGCCAAGATTTTGGTTGGCAACAAAGTAACCCGAACACTGAAGCTTTCTTT
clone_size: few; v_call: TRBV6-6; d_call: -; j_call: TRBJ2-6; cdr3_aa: CASSPRGVGANVLTF; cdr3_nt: TGTGCCAGCAGTCCCCGAGGGGTCGGGGCCAACGTCCTGACTTTC
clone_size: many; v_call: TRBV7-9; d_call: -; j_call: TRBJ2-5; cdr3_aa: CASSSLLRGQGGETQYF; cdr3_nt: TGTGCCAGCAGCTCCTTATTACGGGGACAAGGGGGAGAGACCCAGTACTTC
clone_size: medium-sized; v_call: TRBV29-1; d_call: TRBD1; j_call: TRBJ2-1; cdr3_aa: CSARTGLSIEQFF; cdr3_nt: TGCAGCGCCAGGACAGGACTCTCGATTGAGCAGTTCTTC
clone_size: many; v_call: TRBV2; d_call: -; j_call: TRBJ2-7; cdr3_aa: CASSGNLGSDSYEQYF; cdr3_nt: TGTGCCAGCAGTGGGAACCTCGGGAGCGACTCCTACGAGCAGTACTTC
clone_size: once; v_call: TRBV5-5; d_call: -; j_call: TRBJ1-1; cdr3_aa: CASSHNTEAFF; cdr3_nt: TGTGCCAGCAGCCACAACACTGAAGCTTTCTTT
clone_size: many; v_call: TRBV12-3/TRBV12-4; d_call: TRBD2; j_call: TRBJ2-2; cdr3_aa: CASSFLAGRISTGELFF; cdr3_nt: TGTGCCAGCAGTTTTCTAGCGGGACGTATCAGTACCGGGGAGCTGTTTTTT
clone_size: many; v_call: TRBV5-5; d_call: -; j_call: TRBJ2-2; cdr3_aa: CASSLDLGAAGELFF; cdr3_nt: TGTGCCAGCAGCTTGGACCTGGGCGCCGCCGGGGAGCTGTTTTTT
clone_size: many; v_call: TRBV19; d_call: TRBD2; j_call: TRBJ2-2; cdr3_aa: CASMVAGNTGELFF; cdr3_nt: TGTGCCAGTATGGTAGCGGGGAACACCGGGGAGCTGTTTTTT
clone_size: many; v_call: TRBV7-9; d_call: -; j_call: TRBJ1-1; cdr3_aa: CASSPEVPEAFF; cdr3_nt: TGTGCCAGCAGCCCGGAAGTCCCTGAAGCTTTCTTT
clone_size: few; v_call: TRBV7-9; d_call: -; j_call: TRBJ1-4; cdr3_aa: CASSPGVRENEKLFF; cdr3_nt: TGTGCCAGCAGCCCAGGCGTCAGGGAGAATGAAAAACTGTTTTTT
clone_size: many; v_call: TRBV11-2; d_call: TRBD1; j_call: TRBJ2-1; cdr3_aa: CASRHYRGLRNEQFF; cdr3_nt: TGTGCCAGCAGACACTACAGGGGGCTAAGAAATGAGCAGTTCTTC
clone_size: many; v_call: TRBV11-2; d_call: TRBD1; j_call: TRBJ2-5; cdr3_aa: CASSSYRGRETQYF; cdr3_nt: TGTGCCAGCAGCTCCTACAGGGGCCGAGAGACCCAGTACTTC
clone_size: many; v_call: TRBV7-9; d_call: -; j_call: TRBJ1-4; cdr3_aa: CASSLEMTVPFF; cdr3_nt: TGTGCCAGCAGCTTAGAGATGACTGTCCCGTTTTTT
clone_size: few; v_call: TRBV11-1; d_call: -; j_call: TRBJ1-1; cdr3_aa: CASSLPKMAEAFF; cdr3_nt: TGTGCCAGCAGCTTACCGAAGATGGCTGAAGCTTTCTTT
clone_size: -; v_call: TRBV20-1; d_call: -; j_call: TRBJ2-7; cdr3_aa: CSARTGYEQYF; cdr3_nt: TGCAGTGCTAGAACGGGGTACGAGCAGTACTTC
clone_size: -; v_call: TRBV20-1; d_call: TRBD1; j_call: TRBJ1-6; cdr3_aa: CSARVPGQGLTSPLHF; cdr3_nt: TGCAGTGCTAGGGTTCCCGGACAGGGGCTTACTTCACCCCTCCACTTT
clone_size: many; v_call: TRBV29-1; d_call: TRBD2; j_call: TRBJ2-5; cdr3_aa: CGGGKETQYF; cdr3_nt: TGCGGGGGGGGAAAAGAGACCCAGTACTTC
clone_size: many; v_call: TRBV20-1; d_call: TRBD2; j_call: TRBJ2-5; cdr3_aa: CSASSGRVETQYF; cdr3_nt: TGCAGTGCTAGTAGCGGGAGGGTAGAGACCCAGTACTTC
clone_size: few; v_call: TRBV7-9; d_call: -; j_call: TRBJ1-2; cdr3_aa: CASSRADNYGYTF; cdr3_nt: TGTGCCAGCAGCCGGGCGGATAACTATGGCTACACCTTC
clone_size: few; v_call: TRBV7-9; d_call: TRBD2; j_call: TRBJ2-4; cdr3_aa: CASTQPGLHIQYF; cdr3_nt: TGTGCCAGCACTCAGCCGGGACTACACATTCAGTACTTC
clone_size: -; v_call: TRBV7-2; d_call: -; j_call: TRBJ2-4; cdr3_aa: CVSSLAGGSGNIQYF; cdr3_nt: TGTGTCAGCAGCTTGGCAGGGGGGTCCGGAAACATTCAGTACTTC
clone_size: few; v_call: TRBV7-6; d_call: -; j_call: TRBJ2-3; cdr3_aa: CASSLGGASAQGDTQYF; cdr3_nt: TGTGCCAGCAGCTTAGGGGGCGCCTCCGCCCAAGGAGATACGCAGTATTTT
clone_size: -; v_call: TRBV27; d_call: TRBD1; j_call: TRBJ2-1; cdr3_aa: CASSFPGQPYNEQFF; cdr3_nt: TGTGCCAGCAGTTTCCCGGGACAGCCTTACAATGAGCAGTTCTTC
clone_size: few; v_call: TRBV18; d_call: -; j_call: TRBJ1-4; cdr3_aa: CASSPPQTAANEKLFF; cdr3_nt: TGTGCCAGCTCACCACCCCAGACAGCCGCTAATGAAAAACTGTTTTTT
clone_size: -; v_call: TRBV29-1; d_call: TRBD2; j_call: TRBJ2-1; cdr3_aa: CSVEDLHSFGTSSNEQFF; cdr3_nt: TGCAGCGTTGAAGATCTTCATTCCTTTGGGACTAGCTCCAATGAGCAGTTCTTC